The 15 T cell receptor beta chains listed next were all sequenced from one sample in a study of blood T cell repertoires in COVID-19. The protocol was immunoSEQ multiplex PCR, while the TCRdb copy is restricted to in-frame clones and leaves out a portion. The sample has 290,000 or so clones, almost 85% seen once. The specimen was peripheral blood. The origin of the receptors is a man aged 50 or older with active or convalescent COVID-19.

The genes are TRBV11-2 and TRBJ1-6; D perhaps matches TRBD1 (6 bases). Germline V lookup: CDR1 SGHAT, CDR2 FQNNGV. This CDR3 comprises 18 residues. The germline V and J ends were trimmed by 2 bases and 8 bases, with 22 bases remaining between them. CDR3: CASSLPRDNRGGYSPLHF. In nucleotides, the CDR3 is TGTGCCAGCAGCTTACCTCGGGACAATCGGGGGGGCTATTCACCCCTCCACTTT.

Remarks on this clone: The same CDR3 arises from other DNA sequences in this sample as well. The chain couples TRBV19 to TRBJ2-7, with 9 bases that match TRBD1. With V trimmed by 4 bases and J by 4 bases, 8 bases remained unmatched. The CDR3 runs 15 residues. In germline, CDR1 is LNHDA, CDR2 SQIVND (reference sequence). The CDR3 DNA sequence: TGTGCCAGTAGTACACCGGGACAGGGAAGATACGAGCAGTACTTC. It encodes CASSTPGQGRYEQYF. Combining the CDR3 with reference TRBV19 and TRBJ2-7 gives the whole variable domain DGGITQSPKYLFRKEGQNVTLSCEQNLNHDAMYWYRQDPGQGLRLIYYSQIVNDFQKGDIAEGYSVSREKKESFPLTVTSAQKNPTAFYLCASSTPGQGRYEQYFGPGTRLTVT.

This clone was recorded only once. Mismatch with germline at one junction end may stem from a read error. CDR3 sequence reads: CASSYPGLVSF. Here the CDR3 DNA reads TGTGCCAGCAGTTACCCGGGACTAGTTTCTTTT. The chain employs TRBV6-2 or TRBV6-3 and TRBJ2-3; TRBD2 aligns across 8 bases. The CDR3 loop spans 11 amino acids. Germline CDR1 and CDR2: MNHEY and SVGEGT.

This clone has a single count. V and J are TRBV4-3 and TRBJ1-2; TRBD1 is a possible D gene (5 bases). Germline V gene lookup returns CDR1 LGHNA and CDR2 YSLEER. V lost 0 bases and J 4 bases, leaving 15 bases between the germline ends. The CDR3 is 16 amino acids. This CDR3 is CASSQDSGGWAYGYTF. For the CDR3, the DNA is TGCGCCAGCAGCCAAGATTCCGGGGGGTGGGCCTATGGCTACACCTTC.

DNA for the CDR3: TGTGCCAGCAGCCCACGAGGGACAGGGGCCTACGAGCAGTACTTC. Its protein product is CASSPRGTGAYEQYF. The chain combines TRBV11-1 with TRBJ2-7, with TRBD1 matching over 10 bases. With 5 bases clipped from V and 2 bases from J, the junction kept 6 bases outside the gene matches. The length of the CDR3 is 15 residues. Looked up from germline, CDR1 is SGHAT and CDR2 is FQDESV (reference sequence). The whole variable domain, remainder taken from reference TRBV11-1 and TRBJ2-7, is EAEVAQSPRYKITEKSQAVAFWCDPISGHATLYWYRQILGQGPELLVQFQDESVVDDSQLPKDRFSAERLKGVDSTLKIQPAELGDSAMYLCASSPRGTGAYEQYFGPGTRLTVT.

The rearrangement links TRBV5-1 to TRBJ2-3, with 10 bases that match TRBD2. Trimming at V came to 7 bases and at J to 4 bases, leaving 9 bases not matched to a gene. Germline V gene lookup returns CDR1 SGHRS and CDR2 YFSETQ. The CDR3 extends over 15 amino acids. CDR3: CASQPGLAFPDTQYF. CDR3 DNA: TGCGCCAGCCAACCGGGACTAGCGTTTCCAGATACGCAGTATTTT.

V usage is TRBV28 and J usage is TRBJ1-2, with TRBD1 matching over 11 bases. This CDR3 is 15 amino acids long. V shed 6 bases and J 3 bases; nucleotides not matched to a gene: 6. The germline V gene encodes CDR1 MDHEN and CDR2 SYDVKM. The CDR3 loop reads CASSPGQGGDYGYTF. The CDR3 DNA sequence: TGTGCCAGCAGCCCGGGACAGGGGGGGGACTATGGCTACACCTTC.

This chain links TRBV5-1 with TRBJ2-1; maybe TRBD1 (5 bases). The CDR3 is made up of 16 amino acids. V shed 0 bases and J shed 5 bases, with 15 bases lying between them. Germline CDR1 SGHRS, CDR2 YFSETQ. The CDR3 sequence is CASSLVAAAGNNEQFF. The DNA of the CDR3 is TGCGCCAGCAGCTTGGTGGCGGCGGCAGGGAACAATGAGCAGTTCTTC. Full variable domain (missing parts from reference TRBV5-1 and TRBJ2-1): KAGVTQTPRYLIKTRGQQVTLSCSPISGHRSVSWYQQTPGQGLQFLFEYFSETQRNKGNFPGRFSGRQFSNSRSEMNVSTLELGDSALYLCASSLVAAAGNNEQFFGPGTRLTVL.

This sequence joins TRBV19 and TRBJ2-7; 7 bases match TRBD1. J gave up 8 bases and V 8 bases, and 15 bases lay outside the gene matches. This CDR3 has 14 residues. Germline V gives CDR1 LNHDA, CDR2 SQIVND (reference sequence). The CDR3 bases are TGTGCCAGTGGACCAGACAGGGAAATTACGAAGCAGTACTTC. Protein: CASGPDREITKQYF.

This clone has only one observation. J is TRBJ1-4 and V is TRBV4-2, with D unclear. The CDR3 is made up of 16 amino acids. With 1 base removed from V and 0 bases from J, the gap between germline ends came to 9 bases. Germline V gene sequence: CDR1 LGHNA, CDR2 YNFKEQ. In DNA form, the CDR3 reads TGTGCCAGCAGCCAAGGGGTGCAGGCAACTAATGAAAAACTGTTTTTT. Translation: CASSQGVQATNEKLFF.

The chain combines TRBV12-5 with TRBJ2-5, with 13 bases matching TRBD2. CDR1 LGHNT and CDR2 FRNRAP come from the germline V gene. The CDR3 has 15 amino acids. J was trimmed by 5 bases and V by 6 bases; bases with no gene match: 6. Here the CDR3 reads CASGKGLAGEETQYF. In DNA form, the CDR3 reads TGTGCTAGTGGAAAAGGACTAGCGGGAGAGGAGACCCAGTACTTC.

The J gene is TRBJ1-2, the V gene TRBV14; 9 nucleotides align to TRBD1. V lost 4 bases to trimming and J lost 7 bases; unmatched junction nucleotides: 16. The V gene's germline CDR1 is SGHDN and CDR2 FVKESK. The CDR3 is 17 residues long. CDR3 region: CASSPPGRNRGRGGYTF. The CDR3 DNA reads as TGTGCCAGCAGCCCACCGGGCCGGAACAGGGGGCGCGGTGGCTACACCTTC.

The CDR3 nucleotides are TGTGCCAGTAGCGGATACGGGGGCTACGAGCAGTACTTC. The encoded protein is CASSGYGGYEQYF. J is TRBJ2-7 and V is TRBV19, with D maybe TRBD2 (6 bases). CDR1 is LNHDA, CDR2 SQIVND, per germline (reference sequence). V lost 6 bases to trimming and J lost 3 bases, with 12 bases between them. There are 13 residues in the CDR3.

The J gene is TRBJ2-7, the V gene TRBV20-1, with D perhaps TRBD2 (6 bases). Germline V gene sequence: CDR1 DFQATT, CDR2 SNEGSKA (reference sequence). This CDR3 contains 12 residues. The V and J ends lost 3 bases and 9 bases respectively, with 15 bases between them. CDR3 nucleotide sequence: TGCAGTGCTAGTACCCCCCAGGAGGGGCAGTACTTC. It encodes CSASTPQEGQYF.

This clone has a single count. The V and J genes are TRBV2 and TRBJ2-7; unclear D gene. CDR3 length equals 13 residues. Germline V gene data show CDR1 as SNHLY and CDR2 as FYNNEI. Trimming removed 3 bases at V and 9 bases at J, with 15 bases between. The CDR3 DNA is TGTGCCAGCAGTGACCCCCGCGGTCCGCGGCAGTACTTC. Translated: CASSDPRGPRQYF.